Listed below are T cell receptor beta chains from one sample, sequenced in a study of beta chain features in type 1 diabetes. This table comes from immunoSEQ multiplex PCR, and its TCRdb copy is limited to in-frame clones, with some not included. Of 600,000 to 700,000 clones listed, 13% are singletons. The sequenced sample was naive CD4+ T cells from blood. The receptors originated from a man in his late teens or twenties with type 1 diabetes. The CDR3 runs from the conserved cysteine through the conserved F or W. The D gene is left open where the match is weak. Clone size is given for some rows only: seen once, a few or many times, or a class if the clone is expanded.

d_gene,v_gene,abundance,j_gene,CDR3nt,CDR3aa
.,TRBV19,.,TRBJ2-5,TGTGCCAGTAGCATGGGGCAGGGCTTGGAGACCCAGTACTTC,CASSMGQGLETQYF
.,TRBV7-9,few,TRBJ2-1,TGTGCCAGCAGCCTGGTAGGGGATTGGGGCAATGAGCAGTTCTTC,CASSLVGDWGNEQFF
.,TRBV27,few,TRBJ2-1,TGTGCCAGCAGTCAGTACAGGGTCTACAATGAGCAGTTCTTC,CASSQYRVYNEQFF
TRBD1,TRBV6-1,few,TRBJ2-5,TGTGCCAGCAGCGGGACAGGTCAAGAGACCCAGTACTTC,CASSGTGQETQYF
.,TRBV14,.,TRBJ2-2,TGTGCCAGCAGCCCTGGACGTGGCCAGAGGATTACCGGGGAGCTGTTTTTT,CASSPGRGQRITGELFF
.,TRBV6-5,.,TRBJ1-2,TGTGCCAGCAGTTATTCGGACTATGGCTACACCTTC,CASSYSDYGYTF
TRBD1,TRBV14,once,TRBJ2-7,TGTGCCAGCAGCCCCGGGACAGGGGGCGAGCAGTACTTC,CASSPGTGGEQYF
.,TRBV5-1,few,TRBJ2-7,TGCGCCAGCAGCTTGGAGCCAGGGACCTACGAGCAGTACTTC,CASSLEPGTYEQYF
.,TRBV7-6,.,TRBJ1-1,TGTGCCAGCAGCTTAGTGTCGGGCGGCACTGAAGCTTTCTTT,CASSLVSGGTEAFF
TRBD2,TRBV30,few,TRBJ2-1,TGTGCCTCACTAGCGGGGGCTAGCTCCTACAATGAGCAGTTCTTC,CASLAGASSYNEQFF
.,TRBV5-1,.,TRBJ2-3,TGCGCCAGCAGCTTGGTCCAGGGTACGGTAGATACGCAGTATTTT,CASSLVQGTVDTQYF
.,TRBV6-6,few,TRBJ1-6,TGTGCCAGCAGTTCCCCGGGTGAGGGGTCACCCCTCCACTTT,CASSSPGEGSPLHF
.,TRBV7-9,.,TRBJ1-2,TGTGCCAGCAGCTTAGCGAAGAGACAAGGGAACTATGGCTACACCTTC,CASSLAKRQGNYGYTF
.,TRBV25-1,.,TRBJ1-1,TGTGCCAGCACCCTGACGGGAGGGGATACTGAAGCTTTCTTT,CASTLTGGDTEAFF
TRBD2,TRBV11-2,few,TRBJ2-3,TGTGCCAGCGGACCCGGGACTAGCGGCCTTAGCACAGATACGCAGTATTTT,CASGPGTSGLSTDTQYF
TRBD1,TRBV30,few,TRBJ1-1,TGTGCCTGGAGTGTACTACAGGGGGAGGCTGAAGCTTTCTTT,CAWSVLQGEAEAFF
.,TRBV14,.,TRBJ2-1,TGTGCCAGCAGCTCTTTTGGCAGGAATGAGCAGTTCTTC,CASSSFGRNEQFF
TRBD1,TRBV19,.,TRBJ2-1,TGTGCCAGTAGTGGATTGACAGGGGAGGCCTACAATGAGCAGTTCTTC,CASSGLTGEAYNEQFF
.,TRBV6-5,few,TRBJ1-1,TGTGCCAGCAGTGAAGCGCGGAACACTGAAGCTTTCTTT,CASSEARNTEAFF
.,TRBV29-1,few,TRBJ2-2,TGCAGCGGTATAACAGGGACCGATACCGGGGAGCTGTTTTTT,CSGITGTDTGELFF
.,TRBV30,.,TRBJ1-6,TGTGCCTGGAGTGGAAGCAGGACCAGCTCCTATAATTCACCCCTCCACTTT,CAWSGSRTSSYNSPLHF
.,TRBV28,few,TRBJ1-1,TGTGCCAGCAGCGCGAGGGCTGAAGCTTTCTTT,CASSARAEAFF
.,TRBV7-9,.,TRBJ1-4,TGTGCCAGCAGCCCGGGGGGCGTTGAAAAACTGTTTTTT,CASSPGGVEKLFF
.,TRBV19,.,TRBJ2-7,TGTGCCAGTAGTTTGGACAGCTACGAGCAGTACTTC,CASSLDSYEQYF
.,TRBV11-2,few,TRBJ2-7,TGTGCCAGCTCGAGGGCCTACGAGCAGTACTTC,CASSRAYEQYF
.,TRBV25-1,few,TRBJ1-1,TGTGCCAGCAGTGACCCTGGGGCAGGGGACACTGAAGCTTTCTTT,CASSDPGAGDTEAFF
TRBD1,TRBV10-3,few,TRBJ2-1,TGTGCCATCACAGGACAGGGACCCAATGAGCAGTTCTTC,CAITGQGPNEQFF
.,TRBV10-3,.,TRBJ2-3,TGTGCCATCAGTGTCCCGAACGGAGATACGCAGTATTTT,CAISVPNGDTQYF
.,TRBV21-1,.,TRBJ2-1,TGTGCCAGCAGCAGAACGACAGGGGGCTCGTCCAATGAGCAGTTCTTC,CASSRTTGGSSNEQFF
TRBD1,TRBV5-4,.,TRBJ2-7,TGTGCCAGCAGCTTGGGGACAGGGGATCCCTACGAGCAGTACTTC,CASSLGTGDPYEQYF
.,TRBV10-1,few,TRBJ2-3,TGCGCCAGCAAGGCAGTCTCAGATACGCAGTATTTT,CASKAVSDTQYF
.,TRBV13,few,TRBJ2-1,TGTGCCAGCATCCGAAGAGGGAGCTCCTACAATGAGCAGTTCTTC,CASIRRGSSYNEQFF
TRBD2,TRBV29-1,few,TRBJ2-2,TGCAGCGTCGAAGGACTAGCGGGGGGACCAACGAACACCGGGGAGCTGTTTTTT,CSVEGLAGGPTNTGELFF
TRBD1,TRBV7-9,few,TRBJ2-2,TGTGCCAGCAGCCAACTAGGACAGGGCGCCGGGGAGCTGTTTTTT,CASSQLGQGAGELFF
TRBD1,TRBV5-1,.,TRBJ1-2,TGCGCCAGCAGCCCCTGGACAGGGAGCTATGGCTACACCTTC,CASSPWTGSYGYTF
.,TRBV20-1,.,TRBJ1-1,TGCAGTGCTATTCGGAACACTGAAGCTTTCTTT,CSAIRNTEAFF
TRBD1,TRBV9,.,TRBJ2-5,TGTGCCAGCAGCGTAAATCAACAGGGGTGGGAGACCCAGTACTTC,CASSVNQQGWETQYF
TRBD1,TRBV5-1,few,TRBJ1-4,TGCGCCAGCAGCACTGGGACAGGTTCCGAAAAACTGTTTTTT,CASSTGTGSEKLFF
.,TRBV4-1,few,TRBJ1-5,TGCGCCAGCAGCCAAGAGCGGGGGCAGCCCCAGCATTTT,CASSQERGQPQHF
.,TRBV6-5,.,TRBJ2-7,TGTGCCAGCAGTTACTCGCCAGGGGCCTCGTACGAGCAGTACTTC,CASSYSPGASYEQYF
.,TRBV5-1,few,TRBJ2-2,TGCGCCAGCAGCTTGGCGGCCAGCCTAAGCATCGGGGAGCTGTTTTTT,CASSLAASLSIGELFF
.,TRBV30,few,TRBJ2-1,TGTGCCTGGAGTCCCGGACTGGCTTTGGAGCAGTTCTTC,CAWSPGLALEQFF
.,TRBV5-1,once,TRBJ2-3,TGCGCCAGCAGCTTGGTACCGTTAGTCACAGATACGCAGTATTTT,CASSLVPLVTDTQYF
TRBD1,TRBV5-1,.,TRBJ2-5,TGCGCCAGCAGCCAGGGATTCAGGGGGATGGAGACCCAGTACTTC,CASSQGFRGMETQYF
TRBD1,TRBV5-4,once,TRBJ2-3,TGTGCCAGCAGCTTGGGGACAGGGGCCGGCACAGATACGCAGTATTTT,CASSLGTGAGTDTQYF
.,TRBV29-1,.,TRBJ1-1,TGCAGCGTTGAATCGACGGTGAACACTGAAGCTTTCTTT,CSVESTVNTEAFF
.,TRBV2,.,TRBJ2-5,TGTGCCAGCAGTGAAAGGCAGGTACAAGAGACCCAGTACTTC,CASSERQVQETQYF
TRBD1,TRBV7-8,.,TRBJ1-5,TGTGCCAGCAGCTTAGTACGGACAGGGCTCAATCAGCCCCAGCATTTT,CASSLVRTGLNQPQHF
.,TRBV19,few,TRBJ2-6,TGTGCCAGTAGTATAGACAGCCGGTATGGAAGCTCTGGGGCCAACGTCCTGACTTTC,CASSIDSRYGSSGANVLTF
.,TRBV18,.,TRBJ1-3,TGTGCCAGCTCACCAGTCGGAGAGTCCGGAAACACCATATATTTT,CASSPVGESGNTIYF
.,TRBV7-2,.,TRBJ1-5,TGTGCCAGCAGACCCCCAGGGTACGGCAATCAGCCCCAGCATTTT,CASRPPGYGNQPQHF
.,TRBV18,.,TRBJ2-3,TGTGCCAGCTCACCACCGGGGGTAGGGACAGATACGCAGTATTTT,CASSPPGVGTDTQYF
.,TRBV11-3,few,TRBJ1-6,TGTGCCAGCAGCTCACAGGGAGTTGGGTCACCCCTCCACTTT,CASSSQGVGSPLHF
.,TRBV9,.,TRBJ2-5,TGTGCCAGCAGCCGAGGGGAGGAGACCCAGTACTTC,CASSRGEETQYF
.,TRBV6-5,.,TRBJ2-3,TGTGCCAGCAGTTGGTCTGGCGACAGCACAGATACGCAGTATTTT,CASSWSGDSTDTQYF
TRBD2,TRBV6-1,.,TRBJ2-3,TGTGCCAGCAGGTCAGGGAGGGGTACAGATACGCAGTATTTT,CASRSGRGTDTQYF
TRBD2,TRBV29-1,.,TRBJ2-5,TGCAGCGTTGAAGATGGCGGGGGGCCCCAGTACTTC,CSVEDGGGPQYF
TRBD2,TRBV6-1,few,TRBJ2-7,TGTGCCAGCATAAGGCTAGCGGGGACCTACGAGCAGTACTTC,CASIRLAGTYEQYF
TRBD2,TRBV11-2,few,TRBJ2-1,TGTGCCAGCGTAGCGGGGGTTTCATACAATGAGCAGTTCTTC,CASVAGVSYNEQFF
.,TRBV30,.,TRBJ2-6,TGTGCCTGGGAGGCTGGGGCCAACGTCCTGACTTTC,CAWEAGANVLTF